This paragraph reports one T cell receptor (beta chain). The data originate from a study of blood T cell repertoires in COVID-19. Study information: Whether acute or convalescent, the COVID-19 samples came from the United States, Italy and Spain. Sources were T cells, B-cell-depleted T cells, or PBMCs; the material itself was cDNA or gDNA.

Original data processing: Reference gene primer amplification yielded estimated nucleated cell counts. Measured with immunoSEQ multiplex PCR; TCRdb has only the in-frame clones, and not every one. D and trimming were read from the DNA, whereas the V and J calls and clone size are those reported in that table. The sample carries over 150,000 clones, around 85% recorded once. V shed 4 bases and J shed 4 bases, with 14 bases lying between them. The CDR3 is 15 residues long. Germline V gene lookup returns CDR1 MDHEN and CDR2 SYDVKM. Seattle's enrolled individuals joined amid active infection and were then monitored longitudinally.

The sequencing input was peripheral blood. The rearrangement uses TRBV28 and TRBJ1-3; a weak D match, TRBD1 (6 bases). The source is a man aged 55 to 70 with COVID-19, enrolled during active disease. CDR3 sequence: CASSSPGVVGNTIYF. The CDR3 bases are TGTGCCAGCAGTTCACCAGGGGTGGTAGGAAACACCATATATTTT.